These T cell receptor beta chains were read from a single sample in a study of shared clonotypes between healthy human individuals. Repertoires were generated with immunoSEQ multiplex PCR, while TCRdb's copy carries only in-frame clones and drops some. The sample has about 2.1 million clones, roughly 91% seen once. The source material was naive CD8+ T cells from PBMCs. These receptors all come from a man aged 18 to 29 in good health. Some clones in this sample may be carry-over from other donors' samples. The CDR3 runs from the conserved cysteine through the conserved F or W. D genes are given only for firm matches. Size tells how often a clone was seen (once, few, many) or the class of an expanded clone, and some rows leave it out.

j_call v_call d_call clone_size cdr3_aa cdr3_nt
TRBJ1-2 TRBV12-2 . . CASRFDGGCVYGYTF TGTGCAAGTCGCTTTGACGGGGGCTGTGTCTATGGCTACACCTTC
TRBJ2-3 TRBV5-1 TRBD2 . CASSSFGGSSTDTQYF TGCGCCAGCAGCAGCTTTGGCGGGAGTAGCACAGATACGCAGTATTTT
TRBJ2-7 TRBV7-6 TRBD2 once CASSLGASGRAFSYEQYF TGTGCCAGCAGCTTAGGGGCTAGCGGCAGGGCATTTTCCTACGAGCAGTACTTC
TRBJ1-2 TRBV27 . . CASREEPSPGYGYTF TGTGCCAGCAGAGAGGAACCGTCCCCGGGCTATGGCTACACCTTC
TRBJ2-7 TRBV7-9 TRBD2 . CASSPLLAGQQYEQYF TGTGCCAGCAGCCCCCTACTAGCGGGACAGCAATACGAGCAGTACTTC
TRBJ2-7 TRBV27 TRBD1 . CASREGQGQPSYEQYF TGTGCCAGCAGAGAAGGACAGGGACAGCCATCCTACGAGCAGTACTTC
TRBJ2-7 TRBV18 . . CASSPPDSPYEQYF TGTGCCAGCTCACCACCGGACAGCCCCTACGAGCAGTACTTC
TRBJ2-3 TRBV28 . . CASSVGGSSTDTQYF TGTGCCAGCAGTGTCGGGGGAAGTAGCACAGATACGCAGTATTTT
TRBJ1-1 TRBV5-1 . once CASCFGPRNTEAFF TGCGCCAGCTGCTTCGGACCGAGGAACACTGAAGCTTTCTTT
TRBJ2-2 TRBV5-5 . once CASSLGWGPSTGELFF TGTGCCAGCAGCTTGGGCTGGGGGCCTTCGACCGGGGAGCTGTTTTTT
TRBJ2-3 TRBV7-9 TRBD2 . CASSSTPSGRVSDTQYF TGTGCCAGCAGCTCCACCCCTAGCGGGAGAGTCTCAGATACGCAGTATTTT
TRBJ2-5 TRBV6-5 . once CASSYSAEAKETQYF TGTGCCAGCAGTTACTCAGCAGAAGCCAAAGAGACCCAGTACTTC
TRBJ2-7 TRBV4-1 . . CASSPHTGTYEQYF TGCGCCAGCAGCCCCCACACAGGAACCTACGAGCAGTACTTC
TRBJ1-1 TRBV7-9 . . CASSSDEAFF TGTGCCAGCAGCTCCGACGAAGCTTTCTTT
TRBJ1-1 TRBV7-3 . . CASSLVRREGKTEAFF TGTGCCAGCAGCTTAGTTCGTAGGGAGGGGAAAACTGAAGCTTTCTTT
TRBJ2-3 TRBV27 TRBD2 . CASYELAGVTDTQYF TGTGCCAGCTATGAGTTAGCGGGAGTCACAGATACGCAGTATTTT
TRBJ2-5 TRBV4-1 . . CASSQDRGGLQETQYF TGCGCCAGCAGCCAAGATCGGGGCGGGCTCCAAGAGACCCAGTACTTC
TRBJ2-7 TRBV29-1 TRBD1 once CSVTRDRAYEQYF TGCAGCGTAACCCGGGACAGGGCCTACGAGCAGTACTTC
TRBJ2-7 TRBV2 . . CASSESGGTYEQYF TGTGCCAGCAGTGAAAGCGGCGGTACCTACGAGCAGTACTTC
TRBJ2-7 TRBV7-2 . . CASSPTGKLYEQYF TGTGCCAGCAGCCCCACAGGGAAGTTATACGAGCAGTACTTC
TRBJ1-1 TRBV7-6 . . CASSSPGDKAFF TGTGCCAGCAGCTCTCCAGGGGACAAAGCTTTCTTT
TRBJ2-7 TRBV4-1 . . CASSQEQAKSYEQYF TGCGCCAGCAGCCAAGAGCAAGCGAAATCCTACGAGCAGTACTTC
TRBJ1-1 TRBV7-8 TRBD1 . CASSRNRGGTEAFF TGTGCCAGCAGCCGAAACAGGGGAGGGACTGAAGCTTTCTTT
TRBJ1-2 TRBV7-9 TRBD1 . CASRAGGRRGYTF TGTGCCAGCAGGGCAGGGGGCAGGAGGGGCTACACCTTC
TRBJ2-1 TRBV5-8 . . CASSLRLGGSSYNEQFF TGTGCCAGCAGCTTGAGATTAGGGGGTAGCTCCTACAATGAGCAGTTCTTC
TRBJ1-2 TRBV7-9 TRBD1 . CASSPNPKTGGQTNYGYTF TGTGCCAGCAGCCCCAACCCTAAGACAGGGGGCCAAACAAACTATGGCTACACCTTC
TRBJ2-1 TRBV7-9 TRBD1 . CASSLDWGQGNNEQFF TGTGCCAGCAGTCTCGACTGGGGACAGGGCAACAATGAGCAGTTCTTC
TRBJ2-5 TRBV4-1 . . CASSPWSQETQYF TGCGCCAGCAGCCCCTGGTCCCAAGAGACCCAGTACTTC
TRBJ2-1 TRBV9 TRBD2 . CASSPWTSVSYNEQFF TGTGCCAGCAGCCCCTGGACTAGCGTCTCCTACAATGAGCAGTTCTTC